This TCR beta chain is from a study of T cells and Merkel cell carcinoma outcomes. Study observations and caveats: Reportedly, T-cell repertoire with density predicts Merkel cell carcinoma outcomes.

Profiled with immunoSEQ multiplex PCR; TCRdb holds only in-frame clones, not every one. The table lists 2,500 to 3,500 clones, over 75% of them singletons. A word on this clone: Its antigen is unknown.

Trimming stripped 10 bases from V and 3 bases from J, with 14 bases between. The CDR3 spans 13 residues. Germline CDR1 and CDR2: MNHNY and SVGAGI (reference sequence). This chain joins TRBV6-6 and TRBJ2-3; D is ambiguous. The source material was tumor tissue from Merkel cell carcinoma. The sequence was collected from a human donor with Merkel cell carcinoma. The chain's CDR3 is CATKLEATDTQYF. In DNA form, the CDR3 reads TGTGCCACCAAGCTTGAGGCAACAGATACGCAGTATTTT.